These T cell receptor beta chains were read from a single sample in a study of cytomegalovirus exposure and HLA in healthy donors. Assay: immunoSEQ multiplex PCR; the TCRdb copy retains only in-frame clones and omits some. The data show approximately 150,000 clones, 75% to 80% seen once. Material for sequencing was PBMCs. These receptors all come from a male donor in good health and CMV-seronegative. Both conserved end residues are part of each CDR3. The D gene is left open where the match is weak. The size field is filled for only some rows; it gives once, few, many or a size class.

D	J	size	V	DNA	CDR3
-	TRBJ2-2	-	TRBV29-1	TGCAGCGTCGGTAGCGGGGAGCTGTTTTTT	CSVGSGELFF
TRBD1	TRBJ1-5	-	TRBV12-5	TGTGCTAGTGGCATGGACAGGGATAGCAATCAGCCCCAGCATTTT	CASGMDRDSNQPQHF
-	TRBJ1-1	-	TRBV28	TGTGCCAGCAGGGTAAGGTGGAGCCTGCTGAACACTGAAGCTTTCTTT	CASRVRWSLLNTEAFF
TRBD2	TRBJ2-2	-	TRBV4-3	TGCGCCAGCAGCCGACAAGCGGGAGAGAGGACCGGGGAGCTGTTTTTT	CASSRQAGERTGELFF
TRBD1	TRBJ2-1	-	TRBV6-1	TGTGCCAGCCTGGACAGGGGACCCTACAATGAGCAGTTCTTC	CASLDRGPYNEQFF
-	TRBJ2-3	-	TRBV15	TGTGCCACCAGCAGGGACTACACAGATACGCAGTATTTT	CATSRDYTDTQYF
-	TRBJ2-7	-	TRBV5-1	TGCGCCAGCAGCGGCGGACAGACCTCCTACGAGCAGTACTTC	CASSGGQTSYEQYF
TRBD1	TRBJ2-2	-	TRBV18	TGTGCCAGCTCACCACTAGCTACAGGGGCCGGGGAGCTGTTTTTT	CASSPLATGAGELFF
TRBD1	TRBJ1-2	-	TRBV2	TGTGCCAGCAGTGAAGTGCCAGGGGGCAGGAACTATGGCTACACCTTC	CASSEVPGGRNYGYTF
TRBD1	TRBJ2-3	-	TRBV7-9	TGTGCCAGCAGCTTAGCGGGACAGGGGACAGATACGCAGTATTTT	CASSLAGQGTDTQYF
TRBD1	TRBJ1-1	once	TRBV27	TGTGCCAGCAGTTACCCAGGGGGCACTGAAGCTTTCTTT	CASSYPGGTEAFF
TRBD1	TRBJ2-7	-	TRBV6-5	TGTGCCAGCAGTATTACAGGGGGCTCGAGGGAGCAGTACTTC	CASSITGGSREQYF
-	TRBJ2-1	-	TRBV6-5	TGTGCCAGCAGTTACTCGCGGCTCAATGAGCAGTTCTTC	CASSYSRLNEQFF
-	TRBJ1-2	few	TRBV30	TGTGCCTGGACAGAACATAACTATGGCTACACCTTC	CAWTEHNYGYTF
TRBD2	TRBJ2-7	-	TRBV7-2	TGTGCCAGCAGCCGGACTAGCGGGAACTACGAGCAGTACTTC	CASSRTSGNYEQYF
-	TRBJ2-7	-	TRBV4-2	TGTGCCAGCAGCCAAGATCTAGCTACCTACGAGCAGTACTTC	CASSQDLATYEQYF
TRBD2	TRBJ2-7	-	TRBV7-2	TGTGCCAGCAGCTTAGCGCGGACTAGCGGGGTGAGGTACGAGCAGTACTTC	CASSLARTSGVRYEQYF
-	TRBJ1-4	-	TRBV19	TGTGCCAGTAGTATAGGAGGGATTGGTGAAAAACTGTTTTTT	CASSIGGIGEKLFF
-	TRBJ1-5	-	TRBV6-5	TGTGCCAGCAGTTACGACTTATTCAATCAGCCCCAGCATTTT	CASSYDLFNQPQHF
-	TRBJ2-7	-	TRBV19	TGTGCCAGTAGTACCCATAAGGGCGGGACCTCGAGGACCGCCACCTACGAGCAGTACTTC	CASSTHKGGTSRTATYEQYF
TRBD1	TRBJ1-2	-	TRBV27	TGTGCCAGCAGTCAAACAGGGGCGTATATCTATGGCTACACCTTC	CASSQTGAYIYGYTF
TRBD1	TRBJ1-5	-	TRBV29-1	TGCAGCGTTGGAGGGTCCGGGACAGACAATCAGCCCCAGCATTTT	CSVGGSGTDNQPQHF
-	TRBJ1-6	-	TRBV7-9	TGTGCCAGCTCTCCGGGGGCCTATAATTCACCCCTCCACTTT	CASSPGAYNSPLHF
TRBD2	TRBJ2-3	-	TRBV6-1	TGTGCCAGCAGCGTAACTAGCGGGGGGGCAGATACGCAGTATTTT	CASSVTSGGADTQYF
TRBD1	TRBJ1-1	-	TRBV5-8	TGTGCCAGCACCCTATTTTCGTCCGGGACAGGGGGCCGCGCTTTCTTT	CASTLFSSGTGGRAFF
-	TRBJ2-1	-	TRBV9	TGTGCCAGCAGTGGTGGACTCTCCTACAATGAGCAGTTCTTC	CASSGGLSYNEQFF